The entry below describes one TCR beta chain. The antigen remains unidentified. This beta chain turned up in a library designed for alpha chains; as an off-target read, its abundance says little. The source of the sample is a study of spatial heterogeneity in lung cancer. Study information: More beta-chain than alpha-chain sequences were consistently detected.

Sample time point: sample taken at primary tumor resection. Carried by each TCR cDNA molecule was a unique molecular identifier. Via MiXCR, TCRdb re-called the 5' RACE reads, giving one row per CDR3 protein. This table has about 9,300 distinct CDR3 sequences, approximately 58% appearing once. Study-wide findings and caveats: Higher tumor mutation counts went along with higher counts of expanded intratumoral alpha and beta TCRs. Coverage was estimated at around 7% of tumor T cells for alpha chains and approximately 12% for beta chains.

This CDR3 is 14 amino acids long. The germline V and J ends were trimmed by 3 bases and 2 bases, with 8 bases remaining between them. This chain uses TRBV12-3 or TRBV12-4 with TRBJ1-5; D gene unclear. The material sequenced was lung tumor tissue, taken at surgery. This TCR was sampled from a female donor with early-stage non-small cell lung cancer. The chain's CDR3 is CASSFFTGNQPQHF. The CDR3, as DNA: TGTGCCAGCAGTTTTTTTACAGGCAATCAGCCCCAGCATTTT.